One T cell receptor beta chain is described in this entry. Antigen specificity is unknown. This sample was taken from a study of T cells in Graves' hyperthyroidism and ophthalmopathy. Notes on the study in general: Blood shared most expanded thyroid clonotypes above 0.001. Ophthalmopathy cases were set apart from stable hyperthyroidism by a 13 V-J model.

The PBMCs had their origin in approximately 10 ml of fresh peripheral blood. The investigators amplified TCR beta CDR3 regions from RNA transcripts. TCR CDR3 underwent first-round RT-PCR with the HTBI primer set. MiXCR, applied by TCRdb to the multiplex PCR reads, yields one record per CDR3 protein. Found here are 490,000 or so distinct CDR3 sequences, 20% to 25% of them singletons; the top ten hold about 49%. CDR3 length equals 15 residues. CDR1 is SGHRS and CDR2 is YFSETQ in the germline V gene. Trimming pared 1 base from V and 4 bases from J, leaving 9 bases between. The sequencing sample was made of blood. This receptor was taken from a woman in her sixties or seventies with Graves' ophthalmopathy. V is TRBV5-1 and J is TRBJ2-6; D gene unclear. DNA for the CDR3: TGCGCCAGCAGCTTGAGTATGTACGGGGCCAACGTCCTGACTTTC. Its protein product is CASSLSMYGANVLTF.